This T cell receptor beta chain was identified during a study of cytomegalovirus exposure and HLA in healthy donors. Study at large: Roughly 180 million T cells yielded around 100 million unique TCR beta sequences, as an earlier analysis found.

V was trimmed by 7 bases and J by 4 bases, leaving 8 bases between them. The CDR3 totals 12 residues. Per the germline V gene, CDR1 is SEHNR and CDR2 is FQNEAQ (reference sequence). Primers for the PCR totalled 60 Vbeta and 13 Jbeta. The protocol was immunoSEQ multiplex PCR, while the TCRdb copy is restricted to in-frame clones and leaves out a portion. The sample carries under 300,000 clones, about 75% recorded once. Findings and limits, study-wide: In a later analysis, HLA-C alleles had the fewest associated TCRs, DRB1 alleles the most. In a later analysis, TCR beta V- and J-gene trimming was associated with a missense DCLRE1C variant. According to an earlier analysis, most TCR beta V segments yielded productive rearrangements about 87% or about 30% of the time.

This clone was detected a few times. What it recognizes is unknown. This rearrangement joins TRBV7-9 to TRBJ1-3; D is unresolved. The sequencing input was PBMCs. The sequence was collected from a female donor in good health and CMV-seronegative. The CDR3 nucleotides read TGTGCCAGCATGGGAGCGGGAAACACCATATATTTT. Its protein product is CASMGAGNTIYF.